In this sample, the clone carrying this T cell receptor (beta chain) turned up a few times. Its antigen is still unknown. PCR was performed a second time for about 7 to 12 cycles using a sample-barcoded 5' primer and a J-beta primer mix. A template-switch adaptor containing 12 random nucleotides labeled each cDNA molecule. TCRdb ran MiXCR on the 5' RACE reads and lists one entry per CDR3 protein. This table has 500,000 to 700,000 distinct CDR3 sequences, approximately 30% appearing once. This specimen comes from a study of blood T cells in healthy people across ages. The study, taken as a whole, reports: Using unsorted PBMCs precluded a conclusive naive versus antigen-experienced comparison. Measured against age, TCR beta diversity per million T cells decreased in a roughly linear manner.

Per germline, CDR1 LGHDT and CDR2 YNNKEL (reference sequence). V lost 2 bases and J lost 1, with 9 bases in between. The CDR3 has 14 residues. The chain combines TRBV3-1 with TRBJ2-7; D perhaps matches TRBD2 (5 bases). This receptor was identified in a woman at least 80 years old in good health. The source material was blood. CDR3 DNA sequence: TGTGCCAGCAGCCAACTGAGGGCTTCCTACGAGCAGTACTTC. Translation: CASSQLRASYEQYF.